These 21 T cell receptor beta chains share one sample of origin, sequenced in a study of T cells in Graves' hyperthyroidism and ophthalmopathy. The investigators amplified TCR beta CDR3 regions from RNA transcripts. HTBI primers were used for first-round RT-PCR of the TCR CDR3. TCRdb re-called the multiplex PCR reads with MiXCR, one entry per CDR3 protein. Among roughly 510,000 distinct CDR3 sequences listed, 46% were seen once. The sequenced sample consisted of peripheral blood or thyroid tissue (not recorded which). The receptors shown here come from an adult woman with Graves' disease, either hyperthyroidism or ophthalmopathy (not recorded which).

Concerning this clonotype itself: At one of its ends the junction is not consistent with the germline gene, which may arise from a read error. The chain links TRBV2 to TRBJ2-7; perhaps TRBD2 as D (5 bases). The germline V gene encodes CDR1 SNHLY and CDR2 FYNNEI. The CDR3 contains 14 residues. This CDR3 is CAISEGTSAYEQYF. CDR3 nucleotide sequence: TGTGCCATCAGTGAGGGTACTAGTGCCTACGAGCAGTACTTC. The full variable domain, in which reference TRBV2 and TRBJ2-7 provide the parts outside the CDR3, is EPEVTQTPSHQVTQMGQEVILRCVPISNHLYFYWYRQILGQKVEFLVSFYNNEISEKSEIFDDQFSVERPDGSNFTLKIRSTKLEDSAMYFCAISEGTSAYEQYFGPGTRLTVT.

V usage is TRBV7-9 and J usage is TRBJ2-7; TRBD1 might be the D (5 bases). The CDR3 totals 14 residues. In germline, CDR1 is SEHNR, CDR2 FQNEAQ (reference sequence). V was trimmed by 2 bases and J by 6 bases, leaving 14 bases between them. The CDR3 region has the DNA TGTGCCAGCAGCTTACAGGGATTTCGCTCCGAGCAGTACTTC. It codes for CASSLQGFRSEQYF.

This sequence joins TRBV24-1 and TRBJ2-5; maybe TRBD2 (5 bases). CDR1 is KGHDR and CDR2 is SFDVKD in the germline V gene. The CDR3 length is 14 residues. V lost 6 bases to trimming and J lost 5 bases, with 15 bases between them. The chain's CDR3 is CATSPLGSGETQYF. CDR3 in DNA: TGTGCCACCAGTCCACTAGGTTCCGGGGAGACCCAGTACTTC.

This clonotype showed up many times. DNA of the CDR3: TGCAGTGCTAGAGAAGGGACAGGGGCCCTTAACACTGAAGCTTTCTTT. This encodes CSAREGTGALNTEAFF. The rearrangement uses TRBV20-1 and TRBJ1-1; 10 bases are a match to TRBD1. V trimming: 0 bases; J trimming: 2 bases; junction bases outside the gene matches: 6. Germline-derived CDR1 and CDR2 are DFQATT and SNEGSKA (reference sequence). The CDR3 length is 16 residues.

This clonotype appeared a few times. The V and J genes are TRBV4-1 and TRBJ2-5; no reliable D call. This CDR3 comprises 15 residues. Trimming left V 0 bases short and J 1 base short, with 9 bases between. Germline V CDR1 and CDR2: MGHRA, YSYEKL. In DNA form, the CDR3 reads TGCGCCAGCAGCCAAGACTTAACTCTCCAAGAGACCCAGTACTTC. It is translated as CASSQDLTLQETQYF.

A few counts support this clonotype. The final CDR3 position lacks the conserved phenylalanine or tryptophan, pointing to a likely read error. The rearrangement uses TRBV20-1 and TRBJ1-5; D unclear. Trimming cost V 3 bases and J 2 bases, with 8 bases left between them. CDR3 length: 13 residues. From germline, CDR1 is DFQATT and CDR2 SNEGSKA (reference sequence). The CDR3 region has the DNA TGCAGTGCTAGCTCGGTGGGCAATCAGCCCCAGCATGGT. It is translated as CSASSVGNQPQHG.

The chain's CDR3 is CSARGGNGPGQPQHF. DNA for the CDR3: TGCAGTGCCAGGGGAGGTAACGGGCCGGGTCAGCCCCAGCATTTT. The V call is TRBV20-1, the J call TRBJ1-5; possible D gene TRBD1, 6 bases. Trimming removed 6 bases from V and 6 bases from J, with 21 bases in between. CDR1 is DFQATT and CDR2 is SNEGSKA in the germline V gene (reference sequence). The CDR3 is 15 amino acids.

On this clonotype: Here the CDR3 omits its conserved ending phenylalanine or tryptophan, so a read error is the likely source. It is unclear where the CDR3 begins or ends on the DNA, so no DNA is shown, and the CDR3 is as TCRdb lists it. This rearrangement joins TRBV12-3 or TRBV12-4 to TRBJ1-1; the table's D call TRBD1 went unverified against the DNA. From its first to its last residue, the CDR3 has 11 amino acids. CDR3 sequence reads: CASTKGGTGFY.

The genes are TRBV7-9 and TRBJ1-1, with a possible D match to TRBD1 (5 bases). V gave up 7 bases and J gave up 4 bases, with 19 bases separating them. This CDR3 has 15 residues. Per the germline V gene, CDR1 is SEHNR and CDR2 is FQNEAQ (reference sequence). The CDR3 region is CASIAREGKGTEAFF. The CDR3 nucleotides read TGTGCCAGCATAGCCAGGGAAGGCAAAGGCACTGAAGCTTTCTTT.

V usage is TRBV19 and J usage is TRBJ1-2; no firm D call. The CDR3 extends over 13 amino acids. Deletions cut 3 bases from V and 8 bases from J, with 13 bases between. Germline V gives CDR1 LNHDA, CDR2 SQIVND (reference sequence). CDR3 in amino acids: CASSIDDTAGYTF. In nucleotides, the CDR3 is TGTGCCAGTAGTATCGATGATACCGCCGGCTACACCTTC.

This chain links TRBV7-8 with TRBJ1-1; 7 bases match TRBD1. V dropped 2 bases and J dropped 0; count of bases not matched to a gene: 6. This CDR3 spans 16 amino acids. The V gene's germline CDR1 is SGHVS and CDR2 FQNEAQ. The CDR3 sequence is CASSLLGTDMNTEAFF. The DNA of the CDR3 is TGTGCCAGCAGCTTATTGGGGACAGATATGAACACTGAAGCTTTCTTT.

This chain connects TRBV12-3 or TRBV12-4 to TRBJ1-5; D perhaps matches TRBD1 (5 bases). This CDR3 spans 13 amino acids. V shed 3 bases and J shed 7 bases, with 10 bases lying between them. The CDR3 DNA reads as TGTGCCAGCAGTTTGAGAGGGGAGCAGCCCCAGCATTTT. This codes for CASSLRGEQPQHF.

The chain recombines TRBV12-3 or TRBV12-4 with TRBJ2-2; 7 bases map to TRBD1. Trimming cost V 3 bases and J 3 bases; bases outside gene matches: 10. The CDR3 is 17 residues long. In DNA form, the CDR3 reads TGTGCCAGCAGTTTTTCTCCCGTGGGACAGTACACCGGGGAGCTGTTTTTT. The encoded protein is CASSFSPVGQYTGELFF.

Ten or more counts support this clonotype. The CDR3 region is CASSIQGPNQPQHF. The CDR3 coding sequence is TGTGCCAGCAGTATTCAGGGCCCCAATCAGCCCCAGCATTTT. This chain joins TRBV2 and TRBJ1-5; D might be TRBD1 (5 bases). Deletions cut 5 bases from V and 3 bases from J, with 11 bases between. Per the germline V gene, CDR1 is SNHLY and CDR2 is FYNNEI. This CDR3 contains 14 residues.

The V and J genes are TRBV29-1 and TRBJ2-5; TRBD2 agrees at 7 bases. This CDR3 has 13 amino acids. Trimming took 4 bases from V and 4 from J; bases not matched to a gene: 6. Germline V gives CDR1 SQVTM, CDR2 ANQGSEA. Here the CDR3 reads CSVGPGGRETQYF. The CDR3 nucleotides read TGCAGCGTTGGGCCGGGCGGGAGAGAGACCCAGTACTTC.

V is TRBV18 and J is TRBJ2-5, with unresolved D. This CDR3 contains 13 residues. Germline V gene lookup returns CDR1 KGHSH and CDR2 LQKENI. Trimming took 4 bases from V and 7 from J, leaving 13 bases between them. This CDR3 is CASSRENLGTQYF. In nucleotides, the CDR3 is TGTGCCAGCTCACGAGAGAACCTAGGGACCCAGTACTTC. Complete variable domain (other parts from reference TRBV18 and TRBJ2-5): NAGVMQNPRHLVRRRGQEARLRCSPMKGHSHVYWYRQLPEEGLKFMVYLQKENIIDESGMPKERFSAEFPKEGPSILRIQQVVRGDSAAYFCASSRENLGTQYFGPGTRLLVL.

This clonotype was recorded many times. The V and J genes are TRBV7-9 and TRBJ1-1; 8 bases map to TRBD1. Germline lookup yields CDR1 SEHNR and CDR2 FQNEAQ (reference sequence). Trimming took 4 bases from V and 7 from J; bases not matched to a gene: 8. The length of the CDR3 is 14 residues. The DNA of the CDR3 is TGTGCCAGCAGCTCCGGGACAGGCAGAAATGAAGCTTTCTTT. Translated: CASSSGTGRNEAFF.

Details on this clonotype: The junction and the germline gene differ at one end; a read error may be behind it. V usage is TRBV10-3 and J usage is TRBJ2-5; 9 bases line up with TRBD1. The CDR3 runs 15 residues. Germline CDR1 ENHRY, CDR2 SYGVKD. CDR3 nucleotides: TGTGCCATCAGCGACAGGGGGTCCTCCCAAGAGAACCAGTACTTC. Translated, it gives CAISDRGSSQENQYF.

The rearrangement links TRBV7-9 to TRBJ1-1, with D unclear. Germline V gene sequence: CDR1 SEHNR, CDR2 FQNEAQ (reference sequence). V dropped 6 bases and J dropped 0 bases, with 14 bases sitting between them. CDR3 size: 15 residues. In nucleotides, the CDR3 is TGTGCCAGCAGTACCGAGCGAGTTATGAACACTGAAGCTTTCTTT. It encodes CASSTERVMNTEAFF. Full variable domain (outside the CDR3, taken from reference TRBV7-9 and TRBJ1-1): DTGVSQNPRHKITKRGQNVTFRCDPISEHNRLYWYRQTLGQGPEFLTYFQNEAQLEKSRLLSDRFSAERPKGSFSTLEIQRTEQGDSAMYLCASSTERVMNTEAFFGQGTRLTVV.

This chain joins TRBV7-9 and TRBJ1-1, with D unresolved. The germline V and J ends were trimmed by 6 bases and 2 bases, with 16 bases remaining between them. This CDR3 region has 15 residues. Germline V CDR1 and CDR2: SEHNR, FQNEAQ (reference sequence). The CDR3 sequence is CASSLTSYRNTEAFF. In DNA, the CDR3 is TGTGCCAGCAGTTTGACCTCCTACAGAAACACTGAAGCTTTCTTT. Full variable domain (rest looked up from reference TRBV7-9 and TRBJ1-1): DTGVSQNPRHKITKRGQNVTFRCDPISEHNRLYWYRQTLGQGPEFLTYFQNEAQLEKSRLLSDRFSAERPKGSFSTLEIQRTEQGDSAMYLCASSLTSYRNTEAFFGQGTRLTVV.

The rearrangement links TRBV10-3 to TRBJ1-2, with D perhaps matching TRBD1 (6 bases). The CDR3 runs to 14 residues. The V end lost 4 bases, the J end lost 0 bases, and 9 bases lay between the germline ends. Germline V gives CDR1 ENHRY, CDR2 SYGVKD. CDR3 nucleotide sequence: TGTGCCATCAGTGCGCAGGGGTCTAACTATGGCTACACCTTC. This sequence encodes CAISAQGSNYGYTF.